The 9 T cell receptor beta chains below all came from one sample that was sequenced in a study of blood T cell repertoires in COVID-19. TCRdb's copy holds only in-frame clones and misses some; the assay was immunoSEQ multiplex PCR. The repertoire holds almost 250,000 clones, around 88% seen once, with about 4% in the top ten. The sample was PBMCs or T cells enriched from blood (not recorded which). Receptors were obtained from a woman aged 25 to 45 who had recovered from COVID-19.

The genes are TRBV6-5 and TRBJ2-7, with TRBD1 matching 7 bases. Trimming took 6 bases from V and 7 from J; bases not matched to a gene: 15. Per the germline V gene, CDR1 is MNHEY and CDR2 is SVGAGI. The CDR3 is 15 amino acids. DNA of the CDR3: TGTGCCAGCAGGGGACAGAGGGTCGGGGTGACGGAGCAGTACTTC. Translated: CASRGQRVGVTEQYF.

This clone has just one count. V usage is TRBV7-9 and J usage is TRBJ2-5, with 7 bases that match TRBD1. The CDR3 runs 16 residues. V gave up 0 bases and J gave up 0 bases; unmatched junction bases: 4. Germline lookup yields CDR1 SEHNR and CDR2 FQNEAQ (reference sequence). CDR3 coding DNA: TGTGCCAGCAGCTTAGCAGGTGGGACAGACCAAGAGACCCAGTACTTC. It yields the protein CASSLAGGTDQETQYF.

The CDR3 reads CASSQASGGRNGYTF. CDR3 DNA sequence: TGTGCCAGCAGCCAAGCTTCGGGGGGGCGGAATGGCTACACCTTC. The chain recombines TRBV3-1 (or the pseudogene TRBV3-2) with TRBJ1-2, with D perhaps TRBD1 (6 bases). V was clipped by 1 base and J by 6 bases, with 15 bases between them. The CDR3 runs 15 residues. Germline V lookup: CDR1 LGHDT, CDR2 YNNKEL (reference sequence).

The V and J genes are TRBV27 and TRBJ1-2; D not certain. The germline gives CDR1 MNHEY, CDR2 SMNVEV (reference sequence). The germline V and J ends were trimmed by 3 bases and 3 bases, with 11 bases remaining between them. The CDR3 loop spans 14 amino acids. The CDR3 DNA follows: TGTGCCAGCAGTTTCATCGGAGAGGACTATGGCTACACCTTC. Amino acid sequence: CASSFIGEDYGYTF.

V gene TRBV28 combines with J gene TRBJ1-2, with a possible D match to TRBD1 (6 bases). Germline-derived CDR1 and CDR2 are MDHEN and SYDVKM. The length of the CDR3 is 14 residues. Trimming pared 0 bases from V and 8 bases from J, leaving 13 bases between. This CDR3 is CASSLWGDKDGYTF. CDR3 coding DNA: TGTGCCAGCAGTTTATGGGGGGACAAAGACGGCTACACCTTC.

J is TRBJ1-6 and V is TRBV27, with TRBD1 matching over 9 bases. This CDR3 has 15 amino acids. Germline V lookup: CDR1 MNHEY, CDR2 SMNVEV (reference sequence). Germline trimming cut 2 bases from V and 7 bases from J; bases unmatched to any gene: 3. CDR3 nucleotide sequence: TGTGCCAGCAGTTTAGAGGGGACAGGGAATTCACCCCTCCACTTT. Amino acids: CASSLEGTGNSPLHF.

The chain couples TRBV27 to TRBJ1-5, with 7 bases matching TRBD1. The CDR3 sequence is 15 residues long. Unmatched junction bases numbered 6, after V lost 2 bases and J lost 5 bases. Germline CDR1 MNHEY, CDR2 SMNVEV (reference sequence). Written as DNA, the CDR3 is TGTGCCAGCAGTTTAATACCAGGGGGTGATCAGCCCCAGCATTTT. Residues: CASSLIPGGDQPQHF.

J is TRBJ1-2 and V is TRBV30; 8 bases are shared with TRBD1. This CDR3 region has 13 residues. Germline CDR1 and CDR2: GTSNPN and SVGIG (reference sequence). V dropped 8 bases and J dropped 3; count of bases not matched to a gene: 8. CDR3 sequence: CAGSGGDDYGYTF. CDR3 in DNA: TGTGCCGGATCAGGGGGCGATGACTATGGCTACACCTTC.

The chain has TRBV5-1 and TRBJ2-3; 9 bases are shared with TRBD2. The J segment lost 4 bases and the V segment lost 4 bases, leaving 10 bases of the junction unmatched. The CDR3 extends over 16 amino acids. Germline V CDR1 and CDR2: SGHRS, YFSETQ. CDR3 in DNA: TGCGCCAGCAGCAATATAGCGGGAGTGTCCCCAGATACGCAGTATTTT. This codes for CASSNIAGVSPDTQYF.